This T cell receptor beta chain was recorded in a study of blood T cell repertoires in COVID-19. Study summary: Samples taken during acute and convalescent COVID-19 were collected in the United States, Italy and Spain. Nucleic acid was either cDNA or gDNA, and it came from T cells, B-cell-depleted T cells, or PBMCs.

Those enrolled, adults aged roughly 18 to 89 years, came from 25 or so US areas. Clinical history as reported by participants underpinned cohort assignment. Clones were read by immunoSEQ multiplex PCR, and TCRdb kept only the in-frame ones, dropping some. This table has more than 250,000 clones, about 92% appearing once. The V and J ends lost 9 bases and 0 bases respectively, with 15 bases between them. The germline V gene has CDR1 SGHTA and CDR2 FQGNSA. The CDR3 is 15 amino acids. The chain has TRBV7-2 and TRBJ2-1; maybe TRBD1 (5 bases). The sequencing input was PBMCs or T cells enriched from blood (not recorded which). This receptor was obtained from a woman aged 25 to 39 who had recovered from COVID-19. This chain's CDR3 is CARPTAPSSYNEQFF. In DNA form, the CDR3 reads TGTGCCAGACCGACAGCCCCGAGCTCCTACAATGAGCAGTTCTTC.